This T cell receptor (beta chain) was sequenced for a study of blood T cell repertoires in COVID-19. Study-wide context: Both acute and convalescent COVID-19 samples were obtained from the United States, Italy and Spain. T cells, B-cell-depleted T cells, or PBMCs provided the cDNA or gDNA that served as material.

Original processing notes: It was from reference gene primer amplification that nucleated cell counts were estimated. Clones were read by immunoSEQ multiplex PCR, and TCRdb kept only the in-frame ones, dropping some. V and J calls and clone size are those listed in that table; D and trimming were worked out from the DNA. The sample holds 3,500 to 5,000 clones, around 80% seen once. Germline V lookup: CDR1 SNHLY, CDR2 FYNNEI. The V end lost 3 bases, the J end lost 7 bases, and 6 bases lay between the germline ends. The CDR3 is 11 residues long. The sequencing input was peripheral blood. The rearrangement uses TRBV2 and TRBJ2-5, with D tentatively TRBD2 (6 bases). The clonotype originates from a human donor with active or convalescent COVID-19. The donor label of this sample is uncertain. The chain's CDR3 is CASSEGGTQYF. DNA of the CDR3: TGTGCCAGCAGTGAGGGAGGGACCCAGTACTTC.